This TCR beta chain stems from a study of regulatory T cells in long-lasting Graves disease. Whole-study findings and limits: Persistent disease favored TRBV28, TRBJ1-2 and TRBJ2-5.

Both iRepertoire HTBI primers and Arm-PCR of CDR3 regions were used to build the TCR beta libraries. MiXCR was run by TCRdb on the multiplex PCR reads, yielding one entry per CDR3 protein. The sample carries hundreds of thousands of distinct CDR3 sequences, less than 15% recorded once. This clonotype came up many times. Antigen unknown. The time point: newly diagnosed GD, antithyroid drugs for less than 3 months. From RNA extracted from PBMCs, the TCR library was made. The V and J ends lost 5 bases and 5 bases respectively, with 16 bases between them. This CDR3 is 14 amino acids long. Another study also made use of these data, one on T cells in Graves' hyperthyroidism and ophthalmopathy. Per that paper: The hyperthyroidism was newly diagnosed and had lasted under 2 months; the patients were aged 18 to 65. In simple terms, a model built on 13 V-J features told ophthalmopathy apart from stable hyperthyroidism.

The chain employs TRBV12-3 or TRBV12-4 and TRBJ2-7, with D maybe TRBD2 (6 bases). The TCR sequence derives from a man aged 25-45 years with Graves disease. The specimen comprised peripheral blood mononuclear cells (PBMCs), sampled at new diagnosis, from a patient treated with antithyroid drugs. The DNA for the CDR3 is TGTGCCAGCAGTCCCGAATATACTAGCAACGAGCAGTACTTC. This encodes CASSPEYTSNEQYF.